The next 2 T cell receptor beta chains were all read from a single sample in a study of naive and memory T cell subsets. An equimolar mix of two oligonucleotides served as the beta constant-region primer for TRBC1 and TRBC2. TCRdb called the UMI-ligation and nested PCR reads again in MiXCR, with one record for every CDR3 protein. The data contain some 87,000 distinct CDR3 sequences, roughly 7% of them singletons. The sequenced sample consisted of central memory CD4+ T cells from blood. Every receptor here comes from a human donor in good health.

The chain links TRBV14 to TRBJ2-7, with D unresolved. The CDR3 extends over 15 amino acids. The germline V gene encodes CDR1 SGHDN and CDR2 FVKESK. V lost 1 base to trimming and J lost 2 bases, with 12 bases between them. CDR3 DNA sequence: TGTGCCAGCAGCCAAGGTGTAGGGTCCCCCTACGAGCAGTACTTC. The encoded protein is CASSQGVGSPYEQYF.

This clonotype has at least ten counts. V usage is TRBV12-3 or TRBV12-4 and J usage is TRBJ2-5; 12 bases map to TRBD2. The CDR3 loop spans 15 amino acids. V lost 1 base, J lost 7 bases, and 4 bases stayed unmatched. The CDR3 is CASSLGTSGDGTQYF. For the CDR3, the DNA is TGTGCCAGCAGTTTAGGGACTAGCGGGGATGGGACCCAGTACTTC.